A single T cell receptor beta chain is shown here with its context. As handled by the study authors: Amplification of reference gene primers was used by the study to estimate nucleated cell counts. The table came from immunoSEQ multiplex PCR; TCRdb's copy has only in-frame clones and leaves some out. From that table come the V and J calls and clone size; the DNA was used to work out D and trimming. The table has some 210,000 clones, roughly nine tenths seen once. This specimen belongs to a study of blood T cell repertoires in COVID-19. At the level of the study: Sites across the United States, Italy and Spain contributed samples from acute and convalescent COVID-19. Sources were T cells, B-cell-depleted T cells, or PBMCs; the material itself was cDNA or gDNA.

The sequenced sample was peripheral blood. This TCR was recovered from a man aged 30-40 years with acute or convalescent COVID-19.

The CDR3 bases are TGTGCCAGCAGGCTTCAGGGCACCATATATTTT. Translation: CASRLQGTIYF. V and J are TRBV2 and TRBJ1-3; possibly TRBD1 for D (5 bases). The CDR3 consists of 11 residues. Per the germline V gene, CDR1 is SNHLY and CDR2 is FYNNEI. With 6 bases removed from V and 9 bases from J, the gap between germline ends came to 9 bases.